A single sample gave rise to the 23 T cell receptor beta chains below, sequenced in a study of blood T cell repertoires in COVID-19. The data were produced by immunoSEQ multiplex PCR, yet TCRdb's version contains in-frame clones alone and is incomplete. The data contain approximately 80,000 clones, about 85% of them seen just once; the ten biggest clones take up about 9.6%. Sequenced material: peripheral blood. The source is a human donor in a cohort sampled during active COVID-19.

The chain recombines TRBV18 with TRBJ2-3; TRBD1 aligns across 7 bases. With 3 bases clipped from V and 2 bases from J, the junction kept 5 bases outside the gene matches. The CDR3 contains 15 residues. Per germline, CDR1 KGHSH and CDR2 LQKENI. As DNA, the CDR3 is TGTGCCAGCTCACCTCCCGGGACAGTCACAGATACGCAGTATTTT. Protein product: CASSPPGTVTDTQYF.

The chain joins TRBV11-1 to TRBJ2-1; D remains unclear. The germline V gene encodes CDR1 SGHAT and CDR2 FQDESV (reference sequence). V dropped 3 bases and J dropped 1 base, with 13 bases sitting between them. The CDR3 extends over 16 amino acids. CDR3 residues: CASSFVGGRSYNEQFF. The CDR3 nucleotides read TGTGCCAGCAGCTTCGTCGGCGGCCGATCCTACAATGAGCAGTTCTTC.

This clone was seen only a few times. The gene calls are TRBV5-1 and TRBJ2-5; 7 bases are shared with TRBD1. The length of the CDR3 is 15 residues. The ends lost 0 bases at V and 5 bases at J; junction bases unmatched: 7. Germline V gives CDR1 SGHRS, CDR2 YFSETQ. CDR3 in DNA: TGCGCCAGCAGCTTGGAAAACAGGGGTTGGGAGACCCAGTACTTC. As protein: CASSLENRGWETQYF.

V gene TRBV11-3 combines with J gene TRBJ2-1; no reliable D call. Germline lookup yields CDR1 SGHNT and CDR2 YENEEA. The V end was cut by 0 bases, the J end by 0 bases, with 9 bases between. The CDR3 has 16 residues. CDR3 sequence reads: CASSLDADSSYNEQFF. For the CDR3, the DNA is TGTGCCAGCAGCTTAGATGCAGACTCCTCCTACAATGAGCAGTTCTTC.

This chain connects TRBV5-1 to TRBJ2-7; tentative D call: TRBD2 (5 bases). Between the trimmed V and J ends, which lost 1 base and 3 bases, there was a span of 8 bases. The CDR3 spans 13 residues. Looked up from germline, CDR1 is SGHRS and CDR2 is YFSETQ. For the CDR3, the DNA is TGCGCCAGCAGCTTGATAGAGGGCTACGAGCAGTACTTC. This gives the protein CASSLIEGYEQYF.

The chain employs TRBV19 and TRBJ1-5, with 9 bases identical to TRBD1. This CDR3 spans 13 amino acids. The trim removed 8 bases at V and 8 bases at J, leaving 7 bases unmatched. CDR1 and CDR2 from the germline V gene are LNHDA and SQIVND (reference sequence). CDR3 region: CASGDRESEPQHF. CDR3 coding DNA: TGTGCCAGTGGGGACAGGGAAAGTGAGCCCCAGCATTTT.

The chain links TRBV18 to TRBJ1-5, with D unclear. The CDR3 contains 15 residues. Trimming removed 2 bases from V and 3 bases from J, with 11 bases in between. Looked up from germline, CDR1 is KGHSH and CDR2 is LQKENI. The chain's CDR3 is CASSPDIGLNQPQHF. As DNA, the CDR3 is TGTGCCAGCTCACCAGACATTGGTCTCAATCAGCCCCAGCATTTT.

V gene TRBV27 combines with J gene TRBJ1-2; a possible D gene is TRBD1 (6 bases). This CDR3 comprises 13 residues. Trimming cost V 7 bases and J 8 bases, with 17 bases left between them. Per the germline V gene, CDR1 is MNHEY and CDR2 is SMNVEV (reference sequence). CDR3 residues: CASTFSTGGGYTF. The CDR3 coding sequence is TGTGCCAGCACTTTTTCGACAGGAGGCGGCTACACCTTC.

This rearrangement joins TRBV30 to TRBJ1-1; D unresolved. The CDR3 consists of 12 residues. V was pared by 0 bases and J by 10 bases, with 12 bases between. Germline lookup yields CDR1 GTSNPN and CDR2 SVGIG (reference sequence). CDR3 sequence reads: CAWSVNPARAFF. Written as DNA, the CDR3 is TGTGCCTGGAGTGTAAACCCTGCGCGAGCTTTCTTT.

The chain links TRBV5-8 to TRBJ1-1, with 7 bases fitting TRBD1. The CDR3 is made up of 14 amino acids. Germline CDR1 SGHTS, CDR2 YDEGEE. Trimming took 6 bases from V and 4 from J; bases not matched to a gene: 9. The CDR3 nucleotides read TGTGCCAGCAACCGGGCCAGGGGGGCCACTGAAGCTTTCTTT. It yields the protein CASNRARGATEAFF. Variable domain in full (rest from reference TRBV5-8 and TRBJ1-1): EAGVTQSPTHLIKTRGQQATLRCSPISGHTSVYWYQQALGLGLQFLLWYDEGEERNRGNFPPRFSGRQFPNYSSELNVNALELEDSALYLCASNRARGATEAFFGQGTRLTVV.

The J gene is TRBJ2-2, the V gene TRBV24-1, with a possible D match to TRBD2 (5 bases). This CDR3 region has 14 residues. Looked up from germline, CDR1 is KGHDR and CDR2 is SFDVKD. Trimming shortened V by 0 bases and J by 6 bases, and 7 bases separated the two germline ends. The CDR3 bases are TGTGCCACCAGTGATTTGGGCGGGTCCGGGGAGCTGTTTTTT. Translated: CATSDLGGSGELFF.

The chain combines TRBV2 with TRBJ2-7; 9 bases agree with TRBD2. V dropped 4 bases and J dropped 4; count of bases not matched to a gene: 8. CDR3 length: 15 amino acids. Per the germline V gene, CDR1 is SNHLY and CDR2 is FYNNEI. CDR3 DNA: TGTGCCAGCAGTGGTGGTAGCGGGGGTTTGTACGAGCAGTACTTC. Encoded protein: CASSGGSGGLYEQYF.

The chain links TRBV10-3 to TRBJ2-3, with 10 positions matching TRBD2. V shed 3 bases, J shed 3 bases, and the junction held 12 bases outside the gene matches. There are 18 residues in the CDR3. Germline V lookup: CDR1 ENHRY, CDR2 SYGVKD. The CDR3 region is CAISEGGASGRVTDTQYF. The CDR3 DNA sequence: TGTGCCATCAGTGAAGGGGGGGCTAGCGGGAGAGTGACAGATACGCAGTATTTT.

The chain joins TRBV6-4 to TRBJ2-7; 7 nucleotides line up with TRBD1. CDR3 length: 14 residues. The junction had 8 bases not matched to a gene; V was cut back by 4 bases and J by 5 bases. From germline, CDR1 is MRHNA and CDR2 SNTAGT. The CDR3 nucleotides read TGTGCCAGCAGTGCTACCGGGACAGCAGACGAGCAGTACTTC. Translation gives CASSATGTADEQYF.

CDR3 sequence (DNA): TGTGCCAGCAGCCGAACGGGGGTCGAGCAGTACTTC. Translation gives CASSRTGVEQYF. The chain uses TRBV7-9 and TRBJ2-7; tentatively, D is TRBD2 (6 bases). The CDR3 extends over 12 amino acids. Trimming removed 5 bases from V and 6 bases from J, with 11 bases in between. Germline CDR1 is SEHNR and CDR2 is FQNEAQ (reference sequence).

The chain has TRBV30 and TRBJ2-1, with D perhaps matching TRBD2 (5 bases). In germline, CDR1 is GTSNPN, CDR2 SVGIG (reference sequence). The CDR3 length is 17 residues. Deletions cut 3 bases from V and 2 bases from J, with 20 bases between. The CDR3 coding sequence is TGTGCCTGGAGGGGCTCGTCGCGGGCCACCGCCTACAATGAGCAGTTCTTC. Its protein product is CAWRGSSRATAYNEQFF.

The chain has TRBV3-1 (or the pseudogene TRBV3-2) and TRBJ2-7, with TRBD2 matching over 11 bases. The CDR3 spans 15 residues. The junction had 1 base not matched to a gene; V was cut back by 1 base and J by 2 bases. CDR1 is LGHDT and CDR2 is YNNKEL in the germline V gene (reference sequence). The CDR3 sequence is CASSQGLAGTYEQYF. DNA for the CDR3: TGTGCCAGCAGCCAAGGACTAGCGGGAACCTACGAGCAGTACTTC.

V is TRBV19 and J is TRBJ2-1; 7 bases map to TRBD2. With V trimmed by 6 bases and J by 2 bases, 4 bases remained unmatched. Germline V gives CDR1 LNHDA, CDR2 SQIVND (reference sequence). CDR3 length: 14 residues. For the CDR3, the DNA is TGTGCCAGTAGGACGGGGGGTCCCTACAATGAGCAGTTCTTC. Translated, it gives CASRTGGPYNEQFF. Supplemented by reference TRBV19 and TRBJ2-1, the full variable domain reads DGGITQSPKYLFRKEGQNVTLSCEQNLNHDAMYWYRQDPGQGLRLIYYSQIVNDFQKGDIAEGYSVSREKKESFPLTVTSAQKNPTAFYLCASRTGGPYNEQFFGPGTRLTVL.

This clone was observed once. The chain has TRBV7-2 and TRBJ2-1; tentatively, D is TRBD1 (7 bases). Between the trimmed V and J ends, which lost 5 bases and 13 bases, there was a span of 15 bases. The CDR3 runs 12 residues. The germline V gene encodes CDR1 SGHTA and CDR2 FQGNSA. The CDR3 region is CASSPRGDSQFF. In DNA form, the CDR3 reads TGTGCCAGCAGCCCCCGCGGGGACAGTCAGTTCTTC.

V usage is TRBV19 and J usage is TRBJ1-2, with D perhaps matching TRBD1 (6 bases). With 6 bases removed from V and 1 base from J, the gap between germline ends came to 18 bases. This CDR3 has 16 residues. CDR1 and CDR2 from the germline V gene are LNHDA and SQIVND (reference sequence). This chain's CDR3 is CASRGAGGQSNYGYTF. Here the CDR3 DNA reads TGTGCCAGTAGGGGGGCTGGAGGCCAGAGTAACTATGGCTACACCTTC.

CDR3 in DNA: TGTGCCAGCTCGGGGGGCTCCTACGAGCAGTACTTC. Amino acids: CASSGGSYEQYF. The chain joins TRBV2 to TRBJ2-7, with 7 nucleotides matching TRBD2. Trimming at V came to 8 bases and at J to 0 bases, leaving 1 base not matched to a gene. This CDR3 spans 12 amino acids. Germline CDR1 is SNHLY and CDR2 is FYNNEI.

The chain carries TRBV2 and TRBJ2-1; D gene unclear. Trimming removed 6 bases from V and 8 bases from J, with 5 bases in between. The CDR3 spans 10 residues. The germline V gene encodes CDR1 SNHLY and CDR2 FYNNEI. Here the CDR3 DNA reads TGTGCCAGCAGCTTTTATGAGCAGTTCTTC. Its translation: CASSFYEQFF.

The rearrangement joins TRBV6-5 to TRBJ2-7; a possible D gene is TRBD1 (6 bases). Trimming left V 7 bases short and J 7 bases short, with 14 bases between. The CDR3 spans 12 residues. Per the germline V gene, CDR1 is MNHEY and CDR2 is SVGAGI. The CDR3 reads CASNTGTGEQYF. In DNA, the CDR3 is TGTGCCAGCAACACAGGGACCGGGGAGCAGTACTTC.